This entry concerns a single TCR beta chain. The table lists this clonotype with many counts. Its antigen is unknown. One base away there is no much larger clone; base qualities are not given. Relative to germline, V is 5 bases shorter and J is 6 bases shorter, with 16 bases between their ends. Via the germline V gene (reference sequence), CDR1 is LGHDT and CDR2 YNNKEL. The CDR3 goes from the cysteine to the phenylalanine over 15 residues. The entry retains the CDR3 DNA only, 45 bases that are in frame from base 1. Moderately to severely active disease, a Clinical Activity Score of at least 3, a NOSPECS grade of at least 4, and a duration under 3 months were present in ophthalmopathy patients. Patients with uncontrolled infections, other autoimmune diseases, pregnancy or lactation were excluded. Diagnoses relied on clinical symptoms, serum thyroxine and TRAb, thyroid ultrasound and orbital computed tomography. PBMCs were isolated from approximately 10 ml of fresh peripheral blood by Ficoll-Paque density gradient centrifugation. Total RNA was extracted using Trizol reagent, and RNA quality was assessed on an Agilent 2100 Bioanalyzer.

This specimen belongs to a study of T cells in Graves' hyperthyroidism and ophthalmopathy (dated by TCRdb to about 2019). Looking at the study overall: Peripheral blood samples were taken at the time of initial diagnosis, prior to any treatment. TCR Vbeta CDR3 sequencing of 130 to 150 peripheral blood samples (approximately 44 ophthalmopathy, roughly 74 hyperthyroidism and approximately 17 progressor patients) is reported in the paper. Prospective prediction of ophthalmopathy was tested in an independent validation cohort consisting of some 20 hyperthyroidism patients and 15 to 17 patients who later progressed to ophthalmopathy. The 100 discovery patients were randomly split 7:3 into training and test sets. To identify distinguishing TCR V-J signatures, a discovery cohort of about a hundred patients was used, comprising 40 to 45 with Graves' ophthalmopathy and approximately 57 with stable Graves' hyperthyroidism. Once sampling was done, hyperthyroidism patients were given methimazole at a starting dose of 30 mg daily, whereas ophthalmopathy patients were given high-dose intravenous methylprednisolone. In addition, the study compared T-cell repertoires in thyroid tissue and in blood from about 6 Graves' hyperthyroidism patients. Study-wide conclusions, independent of this receptor: Ophthalmopathy was separated from stable hyperthyroidism by a 13 V-J signature model, with over 85% sensitivity and roughly 84% specificity obtained in cross-validation and 80%/75% obtained in testing. Sample size was not statistically predetermined, and blinding of investigators to group allocation was not performed. Most expanded thyroid clonotypes (frequency above 0.001) were also detected in blood, a finding suggesting that blood repertoires may reflect thyroid immune responses. During validation, the model predicted progression to ophthalmopathy a median of about 5.9 months ahead of onset, with almost 71% sensitivity and 72.22% specificity.

The TCR beta CDR3 regions were amplified from RNA transcripts. The TCR CDR3 was subjected to a first round of RT-PCR using the HTBI primer set and the Qiagen OneStep RT-PCR kit. A second multiplex PCR round built the libraries, followed by size selection and purification. Libraries were sequenced paired-end with 100 bp reads on an Illumina HiSeq2000. The authors' analysis ran thus. SOAPnuke was used to process the raw data, removing reads that contained adapters or uncalled bases, had a mean Phred below 15, or lacked an exact match to the constant primer or identifier. High-quality paired reads were merged using COPE v1.2.5, and each unique nucleotide sequence was defined as a clonotype. MiTCR v1.1 was used to align clonotypes to the IMGT TRBV, TRBD and TRBJ reference segments. The analysis was restricted to V-J combinations with a frequency above 0.0001, which together covered about 99% of the repertoires. A TCS score was defined as the ratio of F50 (clonal expansion) to E x V (chaos), with BLOSUM62-based TCRdist applied between CDR3 peptides within each V-J. Welch's t-statistics and random forest reduced just over 500 V-J features to roughly 13, which were used in a naive Bayes classifier (R e1071). TCRdb itself trimmed the public reads at Q25 with fastp, ran MiXCR and retained productive beta chains. Identical CDR3 proteins give one entry, which carries the most common genes and DNA. TCRdb's processing, not the study's, gives the V and J calls here. The sample data list more than 300,000 distinct CDR3 sequences, and roughly 15% of these were observed just once. The ten largest clones add up to less than 20% of the sample.

Material: blood. The sequence came from a woman in her twenties or thirties with Graves' ophthalmopathy. The chain uses TRBV3-1 and TRBJ1-4; no D segment can be confidently identified. CDR3 loop: CASSIGSGGHEKLFF. The DNA sequence follows: TGTGCCAGCAGCATCGGGTCAGGTGGCCATGAAAAACTGTTTTTT.